One and the same sample provided the 8 T cell receptor beta chains below, sequenced in a study of T cell responses to AZD1222 COVID-19 vaccine. Profiling relied on immunoSEQ multiplex PCR, and the TCRdb table lists in-frame clones only, not all of them. The sample has some 61,000 clones; 87% are singletons. The sample here was peripheral blood, taken on day 0 of AZD1222 vaccination. These receptors came from an adult in good health.

CDR3 coding DNA: TGTGCCAGCACCCCGTTGGAACAGGGGGCCCCGCAAAATGAGCAGTTCTTC. Translation: CASTPLEQGAPQNEQFF. V gene TRBV9 combines with J gene TRBJ2-1, with 9 bases identical to TRBD1. Germline CDR1 reads SGDLS; CDR2 reads YYNGEE. Unmatched junction bases numbered 17, after V lost 6 bases and J lost 7 bases. CDR3 length equals 17 residues.

The chain employs TRBV5-1 and TRBJ1-6; TRBD1 might be the D (6 bases). The V end lost 5 bases, the J end lost 6 bases, and 12 bases lay between the germline ends. The CDR3 length is 14 residues. Germline values: CDR1 SGHRS, CDR2 YFSETQ. The CDR3: CASRTGQSNSPLHF. DNA of the CDR3: TGCGCCAGCAGAACCGGACAGTCTAATTCACCCCTCCACTTT.

V and J are TRBV30 and TRBJ1-2, with D hard to call. The CDR3 contains 12 residues. The V and J ends lost 0 bases and 5 bases respectively, with 7 bases between them. Germline loops: CDR1 GTSNPN, CDR2 SVGIG (reference sequence). The CDR3 DNA reads as TGTGCCTGGAGTGTACACCGTTATGGCTACACCTTC. Translated, it gives CAWSVHRYGYTF.

For the CDR3, the DNA is TGTGCCAGCAGTGAGTTCGCAGGCCAGGAGGATTATGGCTACACCTTC. Encoded protein: CASSEFAGQEDYGYTF. V and J are TRBV2 and TRBJ1-2; D ambiguous. Germline V gene sequence: CDR1 SNHLY, CDR2 FYNNEI. V lost 3 bases and J 5 bases, leaving 19 bases between the germline ends. This CDR3 has 16 residues.

The V call is TRBV11-3, the J call TRBJ2-1; TRBD2 agrees at 14 bases. The CDR3 runs 16 residues. J gave up 8 bases and V 3 bases, and 6 bases lay outside the gene matches. CDR1 is SGHNT, CDR2 YENEEA, per germline. CDR3 loop: CASSFGLAGGRDEQFF. CDR3 DNA: TGTGCCAGCAGCTTCGGACTAGCGGGGGGTAGGGATGAGCAGTTCTTC. The full variable domain, with the rest looked up from reference TRBV11-3 and TRBJ2-1, is EAGVVQSPRYKIIEKKQPVAFWCNPISGHNTLYWYLQNLGQGPELLIRYENEEAVDDSQLPKDRFSAERLKGVDSTLKIQPAELGDSAVYLCASSFGLAGGRDEQFFGPGTRLTVL.

V and J are TRBV29-1 and TRBJ2-7, with 9 nucleotides matching TRBD2. The J segment lost 5 bases and the V segment lost 2 bases, leaving 16 bases of the junction unmatched. This CDR3 has 17 residues. Germline-derived CDR1 and CDR2 are SQVTM and ANQGSEA. The CDR3 protein is CSVEIAGTSRGGNEQYF. The DNA of the CDR3 is TGCAGCGTTGAAATTGCCGGGACTAGCAGGGGCGGTAACGAGCAGTACTTC.

The V call is TRBV18, the J call TRBJ2-3; D remains unclear. Germline V gene sequence: CDR1 KGHSH, CDR2 LQKENI. Trimming cost V 2 bases and J 6 bases, with 3 bases left between them. CDR3 length: 11 residues. The DNA of the CDR3 is TGTGCCAGCTCACCAGAGGATACGCAGTATTTT. Amino acid sequence: CASSPEDTQYF. The variable domain in full, completed from reference TRBV18 and TRBJ2-3, reads NAGVMQNPRHLVRRRGQEARLRCSPMKGHSHVYWYRQLPEEGLKFMVYLQKENIIDESGMPKERFSAEFPKEGPSILRIQQVVRGDSAAYFCASSPEDTQYFGPGTRLTVL.

This clone was counted a single time. This chain joins TRBV10-3 and TRBJ2-7; 7 bases line up with TRBD2. The CDR3 sequence is 14 residues long. CDR1 is ENHRY, CDR2 SYGVKD, per germline. Germline trimming cut 0 bases from V and 7 bases from J; bases unmatched to any gene: 6. The CDR3 bases are TGTGCCATCAGTGAGTCGGGGAGGGACCAAGAGCAGTACTTC. It translates to CAISESGRDQEQYF.